This T cell receptor (beta chain) was recovered during a study of shared clonotypes between healthy human individuals. Study information: Each donor contributed plates that comprised three CD4 naive, three CD4 memory, two CD8 naive and one CD8 memory. Study outcomes and limitations: Larger richness was generally estimated for naive than memory subsets.

V was pared by 3 bases and J by 0 bases, with 6 bases between. The V gene's germline CDR1 is KGHSH and CDR2 LQKENI. This CDR3 has 14 amino acids. This clone was counted once. Its target is unknown. Here immunoSEQ multiplex PCR was the method, and the copy in TCRdb shows in-frame clones only, minus some. The sample has fewer than 3 million clones, approximately 90% seen once. The sequenced sample was naive CD4+ T cells from PBMCs. The subset here: CD45RA+ positively selected. The clonotype was recovered from a man between 18 and 29 years old in good health. Some clones in this sample may be carry-over from other donors' samples. The chain has TRBV18 and TRBJ1-5, with D unclear. CDR3 DNA sequence: TGTGCCAGCTCACCGATGAATAGCAATCAGCCCCAGCATTTT. Protein product: CASSPMNSNQPQHF.